This entry lists 29 T cell receptor beta chains sequenced from one sample in a study of T cell responses to AZD1222 COVID-19 vaccine. Generated by immunoSEQ multiplex PCR, the TCRdb table keeps only in-frame clones and is missing some. The sample carries some 150,000 clones, 86% recorded once. The sequenced sample was peripheral blood, obtained on day 0 of MenACWY control vaccination. The source is an adult in good health.

The chain couples TRBV6-5 to TRBJ2-7, with a possible D match to TRBD1 (6 bases). The germline V and J ends were trimmed by 4 bases and 3 bases, with 13 bases remaining between them. The CDR3 is 14 amino acids. Germline values: CDR1 MNHEY, CDR2 SVGAGI. This CDR3 is CASSFYPDSYEQYV. CDR3 coding DNA: TGTGCCAGCAGTTTCTATCCGGACAGCTACGAGCAGTACGTC.

The chain recombines TRBV6-2 or TRBV6-3 with TRBJ2-7; 8 positions match TRBD2. The V gene end was trimmed by 7 bases and the J gene end by 0 bases; junction bases not matched to a gene: 8. In germline, CDR1 is MNHEY, CDR2 SVGEGT. The CDR3 spans 15 residues. DNA of the CDR3: TGTGCCAGCACCCCACTAGCGGACCTCTCCTACGAGCAGTACTTC. It is translated as CASTPLADLSYEQYF.

This rearrangement joins TRBV2 to TRBJ1-4, with D unclear. V was trimmed by 6 bases and J by 7 bases, leaving 9 bases between them. This CDR3 has 12 residues. The germline CDR1 and CDR2 sequences are SNHLY and FYNNEI. CDR3 DNA sequence: TGTGCCAGCAGGGACGACGTTGAAAAACTGTTTTTT. Encoded protein: CASRDDVEKLFF.

The chain links TRBV7-9 to TRBJ1-2; maybe TRBD1 (6 bases). Germline V CDR1 and CDR2: SEHNR, FQNEAQ (reference sequence). The V end was cut by 1 base, the J end by 5 bases, with 8 bases between. This CDR3 has 13 residues. CDR3 coding DNA: TGTGCCAGCAGCTTAGGAGGGGGATATGGCTACACCTTC. This encodes CASSLGGGYGYTF.

The chain links TRBV5-1 to TRBJ2-3; tentatively, D is TRBD2 (5 bases). Germline CDR1 is SGHRS and CDR2 is YFSETQ. The V end lost 0 bases, the J end lost 4 bases, and 9 bases lay between the germline ends. The CDR3 runs to 14 residues. Here the CDR3 reads CASSLERVADTQYF. In DNA, the CDR3 is TGCGCCAGCAGCTTGGAGAGGGTTGCAGATACGCAGTATTTT.

This clone has only a few counts. The rearrangement links TRBV19 to TRBJ1-1; D might be TRBD1 (5 bases). V gave up 3 bases and J gave up 8 bases, with 13 bases separating them. The CDR3 has 13 residues. Per germline, CDR1 LNHDA and CDR2 SQIVND (reference sequence). In DNA form, the CDR3 reads TGTGCCAGTAGTATCGATAGGGGAGGGGAAGCTTTCTTT. Translation: CASSIDRGGEAFF.

This clone occurred a few times. The J gene is TRBJ1-1, the V gene TRBV7-9; no reliable D call. V was cut by 1 base and J by 1 base, with 4 bases left in between. CDR1 is SEHNR and CDR2 is FQNEAQ in the germline V gene (reference sequence). The CDR3 has 13 residues. Here the CDR3 reads CASSLEGNTEAFF. Written as DNA, the CDR3 is TGTGCCAGCAGCTTAGAGGGGAACACTGAAGCTTTCTTT. The full variable domain, rest sourced from reference TRBV7-9 and TRBJ1-1, is DTGVSQNPRHKITKRGQNVTFRCDPISEHNRLYWYRQTLGQGPEFLTYFQNEAQLEKSRLLSDRFSAERPKGSFSTLEIQRTEQGDSAMYLCASSLEGNTEAFFGQGTRLTVV.

The chain joins TRBV13 to TRBJ1-1; D not resolved. The CDR3 length is 11 residues. Deletions cut 1 base from V and 6 bases from J, with 3 bases between. Germline V gives CDR1 PRHDT, CDR2 FYEKMQ (reference sequence). The CDR3 nucleotides are TGTGCCAGCAGCTTAGAAGCTGAAGCTTTCTTT. Its translation: CASSLEAEAFF.

The rearrangement uses TRBV10-3 and TRBJ1-5; a weak D match, TRBD1 (5 bases). Germline CDR1 and CDR2: ENHRY and SYGVKD. Trimming pared 6 bases from V and 0 bases from J, leaving 6 bases between. The CDR3 extends over 13 amino acids. This CDR3 reads CAIRGDSNQPQHF. In DNA form, the CDR3 reads TGTGCCATCAGGGGGGATAGCAATCAGCCCCAGCATTTT.

The chain carries TRBV4-2 and TRBJ2-3, with 11 bases fitting TRBD2. Germline-derived CDR1 and CDR2 are LGHNA and YNFKEQ. The V and J ends lost 0 bases and 3 bases, in that order; junction bases with no gene match: 5. The CDR3 sequence is 17 residues long. CDR3 sequence (DNA): TGTGCCAGCAGCCAAGACGCTAGCGGGGGGTTTACAGATACGCAGTATTTT. It is translated as CASSQDASGGFTDTQYF.

This chain connects TRBV3-1 (or the pseudogene TRBV3-2) to TRBJ2-1; D may correspond to TRBD1 or TRBD2 (5 bases each). This CDR3 comprises 18 residues. Germline CDR1 LGHDT, CDR2 YNNKEL (reference sequence). V gave up 5 bases and J gave up 0 bases, with 20 bases separating them. The CDR3 region is CASSVLGYPGSSYNEQFF. The CDR3 DNA reads as TGTGCCAGCAGCGTACTAGGCTACCCAGGGAGCTCCTACAATGAGCAGTTCTTC.

The rearrangement uses TRBV7-9 and TRBJ1-1, with D perhaps matching TRBD1 (5 bases). Trimming removed 3 bases at V and 4 bases at J, with 9 bases between. The germline V gene encodes CDR1 SEHNR and CDR2 FQNEAQ (reference sequence). The CDR3 contains 13 residues. The CDR3 protein is CASSFGAGTEAFF. For the CDR3, the DNA is TGTGCCAGCAGCTTTGGGGCCGGCACTGAAGCTTTCTTT.

J is TRBJ1-2 and V is TRBV6-2 or TRBV6-3; 7 positions agree with TRBD1. Trimming took 4 bases from V and 0 from J; bases not matched to a gene: 5. Germline V gene data show CDR1 as MNHEY and CDR2 as SVGEGT. This CDR3 has 15 amino acids. Here the CDR3 DNA reads TGTGCCAGCAGTTCGCTTGGGACAGCTAACTATGGCTACACCTTC. The encoded protein is CASSSLGTANYGYTF.

This clone was counted only a few times. This rearrangement joins TRBV6-4 to TRBJ2-3, with D unclear. There are 14 residues in the CDR3. Germline lookup yields CDR1 MRHNA and CDR2 SNTAGT. V lost 0 bases to trimming and J lost 4 bases, with 8 bases between them. The CDR3 DNA follows: TGTGCCAGCAGTGACTCTGGCTTCCCAGATACGCAGTATTTT. It codes for CASSDSGFPDTQYF.

The genes are TRBV30 and TRBJ2-7; 7 nucleotides agree with TRBD2. V lost 5 bases, J lost 2 bases, and 6 bases stayed unmatched. The CDR3 runs 13 residues. Germline V gene data show CDR1 as GTSNPN and CDR2 as SVGIG (reference sequence). The CDR3 DNA reads as TGTGCCTGGGCTAGCGGCTTAGCCTACGAGCAGTACTTC. It codes for CAWASGLAYEQYF.

This clone was observed a few times. This chain links TRBV20-1 with TRBJ1-2; D is perhaps TRBD1 (6 bases). Germline V gives CDR1 DFQATT, CDR2 SNEGSKA (reference sequence). Trimming removed 3 bases from V and 4 bases from J, with 18 bases in between. CDR3 length: 15 amino acids. The chain's CDR3 is CSASNRRTDIYGYTF. The CDR3 region has the DNA TGCAGTGCTAGTAACCGCCGGACAGACATCTATGGCTACACCTTC.

This sequence joins TRBV7-2 and TRBJ2-7, with a weak D call TRBD2 (6 bases). Germline CDR1 and CDR2: SGHTA and FQGNSA. V lost 8 bases, J lost 3 bases, and 20 bases lay in between. CDR3 length: 15 amino acids. The CDR3 loop is CASGRSGAGSYEQYF. The CDR3 nucleotides read TGTGCCAGCGGTCGATCTGGAGCGGGCAGCTACGAGCAGTACTTC.

This chain links TRBV14 with TRBJ1-1, with 7 bases lining up with TRBD1. Trimming took 4 bases from V and 11 from J; bases not matched to a gene: 19. CDR3 length equals 16 residues. From germline, CDR1 is SGHDN and CDR2 FVKESK. CDR3 loop: CASSPTQPIRQGWAFF. For the CDR3, the DNA is TGTGCCAGCAGCCCGACCCAGCCCATAAGACAGGGATGGGCTTTCTTT. Drawing the rest from reference TRBV14 and TRBJ1-1, the complete variable domain is EAGVTQFPSHSVIEKGQTVTLRCDPISGHDNLYWYRRVMGKEIKFLLHFVKESKQDESGMPNNRFLAERTGGTYSTLKVQPAELEDSGVYFCASSPTQPIRQGWAFFGQGTRLTVV.

This chain links TRBV9 with TRBJ1-3, with unresolved D. Germline assignment: CDR1 SGDLS and CDR2 YYNGEE. The CDR3 runs to 12 residues. V gave up 4 bases and J gave up 4 bases, with 6 bases separating them. Here the CDR3 DNA reads TGTGCCAGCAGCAACCTCGGAAACACCATATATTTT. Translation gives CASSNLGNTIYF.

The chain combines TRBV30 with TRBJ1-3; TRBD1 is a possible D gene (6 bases). Germline CDR1 GTSNPN, CDR2 SVGIG (reference sequence). Trimming took off 5 bases at V and 0 bases at J, with 14 bases between the two ends. The CDR3 length is 15 residues. CDR3 nucleotides: TGTGCCTGGCGGAAAGCGGACAGCTCTGGAAACACCATATATTTT. Its translation: CAWRKADSSGNTIYF. Full variable domain (rest looked up from reference TRBV30 and TRBJ1-3): SQTIHQWPATLVQPVGSPLSLECTVEGTSNPNLYWYRQAAGRGLQLLFYSVGIGQISSEVPQNLSASRPQDRQFILSSKKLLLSDSGFYLCAWRKADSSGNTIYFGEGSWLTVV.

CDR3 sequence (DNA): TGTGCCGGAAGGACTAGCGGTGTCACCGGGGAGCTGTTTTTT. Protein product: CAGRTSGVTGELFF. The gene calls are TRBV5-4 and TRBJ2-2, with TRBD2 matching 10 bases. This CDR3 is built from 14 residues. Trimming at V came to 10 bases and at J to 4 bases, leaving 7 bases not matched to a gene. Germline assignment: CDR1 SGHNT and CDR2 YYREEE (reference sequence).

This clone has just one count. V is TRBV5-4 and J is TRBJ2-2, with D tentatively TRBD1 or TRBD2 (6 bases each). V was clipped by 2 bases and J by 5 bases, with 13 bases between them. The CDR3 loop spans 15 amino acids. Per the germline V gene, CDR1 is SGHNT and CDR2 is YYREEE (reference sequence). CDR3 amino acids: CASSFRQGRTGELFF. In DNA, the CDR3 is TGTGCCAGCAGCTTCAGGCAGGGGAGGACCGGGGAGCTGTTTTTT.

This clone was detected a few times. This chain uses TRBV15 with TRBJ1-1; no clear D gene. This CDR3 is 13 amino acids long. Trimming shortened V by 5 bases and J by 0 bases, and 7 bases separated the two germline ends. Germline CDR1 and CDR2: LNHNV and YYDKDF (reference sequence). The CDR3 loop reads CATSGQMNTEAFF. The CDR3 coding sequence is TGTGCCACCAGCGGTCAAATGAACACTGAAGCTTTCTTT.

The genes are TRBV11-1 and TRBJ2-1; D remains unclear. The CDR3 spans 13 residues. CDR1 and CDR2 (germline): SGHAT, FQDESV (reference sequence). V shed 5 bases and J shed 5 bases, with 10 bases lying between them. This CDR3 is CASSPTLDNEQFF. Written as DNA, the CDR3 is TGTGCCAGCAGCCCGACTCTTGACAATGAGCAGTTCTTC.

The chain employs TRBV24-1 and TRBJ1-1; 8 bases align to TRBD1. The CDR3 consists of 16 residues. Germline lookup yields CDR1 KGHDR and CDR2 SFDVKD. V was clipped by 3 bases and J by 1 base; unmatched bases: 6. The CDR3 bases are TGTGCCACCAGTGATCGCGACAGGGGCAGGAACACTGAAGCTTTCTTT. Residues: CATSDRDRGRNTEAFF.

CDR3 sequence (DNA): TGTGCCAGCAGCTTAACAGGGGGCTCTGGGGCCAACGTCCTGACTTTC. This sequence encodes CASSLTGGSGANVLTF. The chain has TRBV11-2 and TRBJ2-6; 8 bases map to TRBD1. Per germline, CDR1 SGHAT and CDR2 FQNNGV. The CDR3 loop spans 16 amino acids. The V segment lost 2 bases and the J segment 0 bases; nucleotides outside the gene matches: 0. Complete variable domain (other parts from reference TRBV11-2 and TRBJ2-6): EAGVAQSPRYKIIEKRQSVAFWCNPISGHATLYWYQQILGQGPKLLIQFQNNGVVDDSQLPKDRFSAERLKGVDSTLKIQPAKLEDSAVYLCASSLTGGSGANVLTFGAGSRLTVL.

The rearrangement links TRBV12-5 to TRBJ1-2; D is undetermined. V was trimmed by 3 bases and J by 6 bases, leaving 11 bases between them. Germline CDR1 reads LGHNT; CDR2 reads FRNRAP. The CDR3 runs to 13 residues. The CDR3 loop reads CASGFGFSHGYTF. Written as DNA, the CDR3 is TGTGCTAGTGGTTTTGGGTTTTCTCATGGCTACACCTTC.

The chain recombines TRBV9 with TRBJ2-1; a weak D match, TRBD2 (6 bases). Germline V lookup: CDR1 SGDLS, CDR2 YYNGEE. The CDR3 covers 17 residues. V was trimmed by 0 bases and J by 5 bases, leaving 18 bases between them. This chain's CDR3 is CASSVGVSGSKNNEQFF. The CDR3 nucleotides read TGTGCCAGCAGCGTAGGAGTTAGCGGCAGTAAAAACAATGAGCAGTTCTTC.

V usage is TRBV7-9 and J usage is TRBJ2-1; TRBD2 is a possible D gene (6 bases). Trimming left V 3 bases short and J 10 bases short, with 7 bases between. The CDR3 totals 11 residues. Germline V gene data show CDR1 as SEHNR and CDR2 as FQNEAQ (reference sequence). In DNA form, the CDR3 reads TGTGCCAGCAGCTTGGGGGGAGAGCAGTTCTTC. It yields the protein CASSLGGEQFF.